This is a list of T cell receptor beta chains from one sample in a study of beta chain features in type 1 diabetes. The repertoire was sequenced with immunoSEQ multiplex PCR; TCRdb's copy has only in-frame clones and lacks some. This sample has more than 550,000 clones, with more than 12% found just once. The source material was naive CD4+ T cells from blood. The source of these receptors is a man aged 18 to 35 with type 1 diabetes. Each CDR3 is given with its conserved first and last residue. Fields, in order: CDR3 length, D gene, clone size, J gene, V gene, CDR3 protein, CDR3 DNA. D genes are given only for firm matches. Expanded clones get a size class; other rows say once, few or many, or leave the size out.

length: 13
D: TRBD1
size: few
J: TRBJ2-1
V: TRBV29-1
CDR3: CSVTGQGNNEQFF
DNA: TGCAGCGTAACCGGACAGGGTAACAATGAGCAGTTCTTC

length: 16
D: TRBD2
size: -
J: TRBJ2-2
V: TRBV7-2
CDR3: CASRLSSGGITGELFF
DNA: TGTGCCAGCAGGCTTTCTAGCGGGGGAATCACCGGGGAGCTGTTTTTT

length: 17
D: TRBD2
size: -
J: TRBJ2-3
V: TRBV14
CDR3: CASSQDSLSGSSDTQYF
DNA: TGTGCCAGCAGCCAAGATTCCTTAAGCGGGAGTTCAGATACGCAGTATTTT

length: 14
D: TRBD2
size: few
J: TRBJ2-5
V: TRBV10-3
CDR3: CAIRESGRGETQYF
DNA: TGTGCCATCAGAGAAAGCGGGAGAGGAGAGACCCAGTACTTC

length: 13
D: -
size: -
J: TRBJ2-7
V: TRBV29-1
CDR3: CSVEEPGAYEQYF
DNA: TGCAGCGTTGAGGAGCCGGGGGCCTACGAGCAGTACTTC

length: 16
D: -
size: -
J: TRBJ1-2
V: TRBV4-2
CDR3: CASSQDPPGHPGGYTF
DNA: TGTGCCAGCAGCCAAGACCCTCCGGGTCACCCAGGTGGCTACACCTTC

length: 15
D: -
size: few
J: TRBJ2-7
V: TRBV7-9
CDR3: CASSSIGPTLYEQYF
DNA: TGTGCCAGCAGCTCGATTGGGCCCACGCTGTACGAGCAGTACTTC

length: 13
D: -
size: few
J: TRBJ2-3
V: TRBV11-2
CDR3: CASSSRQLDTQYF
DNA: TGTGCCAGCAGCTCCCGACAGCTAGATACGCAGTATTTT

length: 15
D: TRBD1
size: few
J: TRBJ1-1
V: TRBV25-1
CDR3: CASSDSTTGDTEAFF
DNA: TGTGCCAGCAGTGACTCCACGACAGGGGACACTGAAGCTTTCTTT

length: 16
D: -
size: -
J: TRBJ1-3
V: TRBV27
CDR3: CASSLDGFSSGNTIYF
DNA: TGTGCCAGCAGTTTAGACGGATTCAGCTCGGGAAACACCATATATTTT

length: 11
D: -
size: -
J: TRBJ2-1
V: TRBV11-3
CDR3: CASSSNNEQFF
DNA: TGTGCCAGCAGCTCCAATAATGAGCAGTTCTTC

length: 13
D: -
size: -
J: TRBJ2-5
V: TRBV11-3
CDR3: CASSFASGETQYF
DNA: TGTGCCAGCAGCTTCGCCTCGGGAGAGACCCAGTACTTC

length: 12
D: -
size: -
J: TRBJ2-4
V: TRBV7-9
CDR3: CASSPQGNTQYF
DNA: TGTGCCAGCAGCCCCCAGGGAAACACTCAGTACTTC

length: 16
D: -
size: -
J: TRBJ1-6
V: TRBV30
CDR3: CAWSTQLSSYNSPLHF
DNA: TGTGCCTGGAGTACACAGCTGAGCTCCTATAATTCACCCCTCCACTTT

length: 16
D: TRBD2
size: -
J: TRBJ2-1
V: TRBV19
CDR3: CASSIPGTSPYNEQFF
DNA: TGTGCCAGTAGTATCCCCGGGACTAGCCCCTACAATGAGCAGTTCTTC

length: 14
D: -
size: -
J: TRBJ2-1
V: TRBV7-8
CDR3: CASSPLLFDNEQFF
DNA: TGTGCCAGCAGCCCCCTCTTATTCGACAACGAGCAGTTCTTC

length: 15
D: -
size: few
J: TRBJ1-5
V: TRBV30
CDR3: CAWRGTPYSNQPQHF
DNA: TGTGCCTGGCGCGGGACCCCTTATAGCAATCAGCCCCAGCATTTT

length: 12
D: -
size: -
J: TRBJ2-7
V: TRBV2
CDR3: CASSTFSYEQYF
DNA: TGTGCCAGCAGTACGTTTTCCTACGAGCAGTACTTC

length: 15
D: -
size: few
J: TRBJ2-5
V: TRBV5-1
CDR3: CASSLSLGGVETQYF
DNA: TGCGCCAGCAGCTTGAGTCTTGGCGGCGTTGAGACCCAGTACTTC

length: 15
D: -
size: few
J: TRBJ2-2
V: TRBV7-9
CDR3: CATSKNLGDSGELFF
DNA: TGTGCCACCAGCAAGAATTTGGGAGATTCCGGGGAGCTGTTTTTT

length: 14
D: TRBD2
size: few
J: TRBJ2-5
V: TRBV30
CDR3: CAWDAWSGGETQYF
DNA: TGTGCCTGGGATGCCTGGAGCGGGGGAGAGACCCAGTACTTC

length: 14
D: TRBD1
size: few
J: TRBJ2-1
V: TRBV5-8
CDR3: CASIVTGYYNEQFF
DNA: TGTGCCAGCATCGTGACAGGGTACTACAATGAGCAGTTCTTC

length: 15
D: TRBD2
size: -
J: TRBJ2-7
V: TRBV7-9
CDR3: CASSLGGSRTYEQYF
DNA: TGTGCCAGCAGCTTAGGCGGGAGTAGGACCTACGAGCAGTACTTC

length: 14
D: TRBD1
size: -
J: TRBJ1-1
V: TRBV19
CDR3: CASRPQQGHTEAFF
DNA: TGTGCCAGTAGGCCCCAACAGGGGCACACTGAAGCTTTCTTT

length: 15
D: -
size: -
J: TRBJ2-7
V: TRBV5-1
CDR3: CASRGGQGETYEQYF
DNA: TGCGCCAGCAGGGGAGGTCAGGGGGAAACCTACGAGCAGTACTTC

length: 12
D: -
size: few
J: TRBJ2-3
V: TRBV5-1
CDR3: CASSRDTDTQYF
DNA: TGCGCCAGCAGCCGCGACACAGATACGCAGTATTTT

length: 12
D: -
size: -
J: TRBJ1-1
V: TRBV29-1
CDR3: CSVSGMNTEAFF
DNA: TGCAGCGTTTCGGGAATGAACACTGAAGCTTTCTTT

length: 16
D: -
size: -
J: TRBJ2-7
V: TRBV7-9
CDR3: CASSSPWGRGRYEQYF
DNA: TGTGCCAGCAGCTCCCCGTGGGGTAGGGGTAGGTACGAGCAGTACTTC

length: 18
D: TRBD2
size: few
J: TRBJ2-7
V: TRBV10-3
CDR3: CAIRGPTSGPSNSYEQYF
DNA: TGTGCCATCAGAGGTCCTACTAGCGGGCCTTCCAACTCCTACGAGCAGTACTTC

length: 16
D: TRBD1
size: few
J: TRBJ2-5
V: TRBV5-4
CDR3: CASRQGQGTQLETQYF
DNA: TGTGCCAGCAGACAAGGACAGGGCACGCAGTTAGAGACCCAGTACTTC

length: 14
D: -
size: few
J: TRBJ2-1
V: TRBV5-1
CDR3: CASSPDTTYNEQFF
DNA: TGCGCCAGCAGCCCGGACACAACCTACAATGAGCAGTTCTTC

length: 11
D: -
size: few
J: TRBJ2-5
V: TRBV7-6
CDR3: CASSPGETQYF
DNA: TGTGCCAGCAGCCCAGGAGAGACCCAGTACTTC

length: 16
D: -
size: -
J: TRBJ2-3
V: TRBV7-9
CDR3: CASSLVGQDSTDTQYF
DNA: TGTGCCAGCAGCTTAGTGGGGCAGGATAGCACAGATACGCAGTATTTT

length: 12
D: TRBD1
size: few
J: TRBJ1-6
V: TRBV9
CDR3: CASSRDRGTLHF
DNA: TGTGCCAGCAGCCGGGACAGGGGAACCCTCCACTTT

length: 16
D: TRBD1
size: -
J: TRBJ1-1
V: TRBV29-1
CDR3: CSVGPRQGGLNTEAFF
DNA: TGCAGCGTTGGGCCGCGACAGGGTGGACTGAACACTGAAGCTTTCTTT

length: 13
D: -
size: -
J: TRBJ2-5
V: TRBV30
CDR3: CAWTGRYQETQYF
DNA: TGTGCCTGGACGGGGCGGTACCAAGAGACCCAGTACTTC

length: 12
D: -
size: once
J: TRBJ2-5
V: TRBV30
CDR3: CAWKEAGETQYF
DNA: TGTGCCTGGAAGGAGGCAGGAGAGACCCAGTACTTC

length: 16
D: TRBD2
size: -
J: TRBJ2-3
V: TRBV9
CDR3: CASSAGSGGSTDTQYF
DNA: TGTGCCAGCAGCGCAGGAAGCGGGGGGAGCACAGATACGCAGTATTTT

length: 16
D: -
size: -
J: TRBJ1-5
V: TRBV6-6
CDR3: CATTLGEVARNQPQHF
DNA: TGTGCCACCACCCTGGGAGAAGTCGCCCGAAATCAGCCCCAGCATTTT

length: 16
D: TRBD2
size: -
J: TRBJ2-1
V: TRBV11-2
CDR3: CASSLESAGLANEQFF
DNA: TGTGCCAGCAGCTTAGAGTCAGCGGGATTAGCGAATGAGCAGTTCTTC

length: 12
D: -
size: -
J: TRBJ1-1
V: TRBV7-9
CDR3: CAGRERNTEAFF
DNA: TGTGCCGGCAGGGAGAGGAACACTGAAGCTTTCTTT

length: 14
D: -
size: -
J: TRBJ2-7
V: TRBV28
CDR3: CASSSARVSYEQYF
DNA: TGTGCCAGCAGTTCAGCACGAGTCTCCTACGAGCAGTACTTC

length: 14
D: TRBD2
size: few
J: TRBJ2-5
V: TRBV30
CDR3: CAWRLAGAPETQYF
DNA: TGTGCCTGGAGGCTAGCGGGCGCTCCGGAGACCCAGTACTTC

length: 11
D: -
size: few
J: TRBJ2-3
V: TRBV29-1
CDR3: CSVIYPDTQYF
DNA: TGCAGCGTTATCTACCCAGATACGCAGTATTTT

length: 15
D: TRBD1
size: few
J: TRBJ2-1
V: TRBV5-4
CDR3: CASSPPGQGAVEQFF
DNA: TGTGCCAGCAGCCCCCCGGGACAGGGGGCAGTTGAGCAGTTCTTC

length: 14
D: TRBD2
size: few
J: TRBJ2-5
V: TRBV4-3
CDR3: CASSPDPGGETQYF
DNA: TGCGCCAGCAGCCCCGACCCGGGGGGAGAGACCCAGTACTTC

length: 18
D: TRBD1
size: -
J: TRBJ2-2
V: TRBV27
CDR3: CASSFMTGVPISTGELFF
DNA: TGTGCCAGCAGTTTTATGACAGGGGTTCCTATCAGCACCGGGGAGCTGTTTTTT

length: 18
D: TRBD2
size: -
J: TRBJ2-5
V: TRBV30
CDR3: CAWSIKSLAGGPSETQYF
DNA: TGTGCCTGGAGTATCAAATCCCTAGCGGGAGGGCCGTCCGAGACCCAGTACTTC

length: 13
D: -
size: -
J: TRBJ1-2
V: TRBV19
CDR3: CASSAGFNYGYTF
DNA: TGTGCCAGTAGTGCAGGGTTCAACTATGGCTACACCTTC

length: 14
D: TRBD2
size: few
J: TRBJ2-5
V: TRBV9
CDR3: CASSFQGGRETQYF
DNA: TGTGCCAGCAGCTTCCAGGGCGGGAGAGAGACCCAGTACTTC

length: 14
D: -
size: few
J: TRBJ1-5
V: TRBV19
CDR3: CASTSTVSNQPQHF
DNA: TGTGCCAGTACCTCGACAGTAAGCAATCAGCCCCAGCATTTT

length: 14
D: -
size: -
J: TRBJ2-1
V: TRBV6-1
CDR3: CASISAASYNEQFF
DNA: TGTGCCAGCATATCGGCGGCTTCCTACAATGAGCAGTTCTTC

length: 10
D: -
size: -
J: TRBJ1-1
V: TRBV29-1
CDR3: CSVDETEAFF
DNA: TGCAGCGTTGATGAGACCGAAGCTTTCTTT

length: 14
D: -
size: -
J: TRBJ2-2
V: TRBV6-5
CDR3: CASSYRIQNGELFF
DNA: TGTGCCAGCAGTTACCGGATCCAGAACGGGGAGCTGTTTTTT

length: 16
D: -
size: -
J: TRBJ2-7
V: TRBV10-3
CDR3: CAISESTQTGTYEQYF
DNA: TGTGCCATCAGTGAGTCGACCCAGACGGGGACCTACGAGCAGTACTTC